A single sample gave rise to the 14 T cell receptor beta chains below, sequenced in a study of blood T cell repertoires in COVID-19. Profiling relied on immunoSEQ multiplex PCR, and the TCRdb table lists in-frame clones only, not all of them. The table records under 300,000 clones, around 90% of them present only once. Sequencing was carried out using PBMCs or T cells enriched from blood (not recorded which). Receptors were obtained from a woman aged 30 to 39 who had recovered from COVID-19.

This clone appeared a single time. The rearrangement joins TRBV4-1 to TRBJ2-7; D is undetermined. The ends were cut back, 4 bases at V and 4 bases at J, with 11 bases in the middle. Germline V gene sequence: CDR1 MGHRA, CDR2 YSYEKL. The CDR3 is 13 amino acids. The CDR3 DNA follows: TGCGCCAGCAGCCCTAGAGGTTTTTACGAGCAGTACTTC. Translating it yields CASSPRGFYEQYF.

This chain connects TRBV25-1 to TRBJ2-5; D is uncertain. Trimming shortened V by 1 base and J by 5 bases, and 5 bases separated the two germline ends. Germline lookup yields CDR1 MGHDK and CDR2 SYGVNS. This CDR3 is 12 amino acids long. The CDR3 spells CASSEFSETQYF. In nucleotides, the CDR3 is TGTGCCAGCAGTGAATTTAGTGAGACCCAGTACTTC.

The rearrangement links TRBV2 to TRBJ1-4; 8 bases match TRBD1. With 1 base clipped from V and 8 bases from J, the junction kept 9 bases outside the gene matches. There are 16 residues in the CDR3. Germline-derived CDR1 and CDR2 are SNHLY and FYNNEI. CDR3 loop: CASSEVQDRVGEKLFF. DNA for the CDR3: TGTGCCAGCAGTGAAGTACAGGACAGGGTGGGAGAAAAACTGTTTTTT.

The rearrangement uses TRBV12-3 or TRBV12-4 and TRBJ1-4, with D uncertain. The CDR3 runs 13 residues. V lost 7 bases and J 7 bases, leaving 13 bases between the germline ends. CDR3: CASTDIMGEKLFF. For the CDR3, the DNA is TGTGCCAGCACCGACATTATGGGTGAAAAACTGTTTTTT.

The CDR3 sequence is CASSVVGTTTDTQYF. CDR3 sequence (DNA): TGTGCCAGCAGCGTAGTTGGGACTACTACAGATACGCAGTATTTT. The chain combines TRBV9 with TRBJ2-3, with 7 bases fitting TRBD2. The CDR3 totals 15 residues. The germline V gene encodes CDR1 SGDLS and CDR2 YYNGEE. V dropped 0 bases and J dropped 3; count of bases not matched to a gene: 4.

The J gene is TRBJ2-4, the V gene TRBV29-1; 8 bases fit TRBD1. V shed 6 bases, J shed 0 bases, and the junction held 7 bases outside the gene matches. The CDR3 has 15 residues. CDR1 and CDR2 from the germline V gene are SQVTM and ANQGSEA. This CDR3 reads CSVARQGLAKNIQYF. Here the CDR3 DNA reads TGCAGCGTCGCCAGACAGGGGCTAGCCAAAAACATTCAGTACTTC.

This clone appeared a few times. The chain recombines TRBV27 with TRBJ2-1, with TRBD2 identical over 9 bases. Germline loops: CDR1 MNHEY, CDR2 SMNVEV (reference sequence). The CDR3 is 14 residues long. V lost 5 bases and J lost 7; bases outside the gene matches: 6. DNA for the CDR3: TGTGCCAGCAGTGCTAGCGGGATATTGAATGAGCAGTTCTTC. Translation: CASSASGILNEQFF.

This clone was observed once. The chain employs TRBV7-2 and TRBJ2-7, with 12 bases lining up with TRBD2. The CDR3 spans 14 residues. In germline, CDR1 is SGHTA, CDR2 FQGNSA. V gave up 7 bases and J gave up 9 bases; unmatched junction bases: 10. This CDR3 reads CASNPGLAGPTQYF. The DNA for the CDR3 is TGTGCCAGCAACCCAGGACTAGCGGGACCAACGCAGTACTTC.

A few counts support this clone. This chain links TRBV11-1 with TRBJ1-1; the match to TRBD1 covers 9 bases. Germline V lookup: CDR1 SGHAT, CDR2 FQDESV (reference sequence). V gave up 5 bases and J gave up 8 bases; unmatched junction bases: 9. The CDR3 contains 14 residues. Here the CDR3 DNA reads TGTGCCAGCAGCCTATCTATCGGACAGGGGGAAGCTTTCTTT. The encoded protein is CASSLSIGQGEAFF.

The chain has TRBV7-2 and TRBJ1-1, with D maybe TRBD1 (5 bases). V was cut by 1 base and J by 7 bases, with 13 bases left in between. Germline V gives CDR1 SGHTA, CDR2 FQGNSA. The CDR3 length is 14 residues. The CDR3 DNA reads TGTGCCAGCAGCTTAGTCTTTAGCAGGGTTGAAGCTTTCTTT. This codes for CASSLVFSRVEAFF.

Of note for this clone: The same CDR3 also results from other DNA sequences found in this sample. The gene calls are TRBV27 and TRBJ1-1, with D possibly TRBD1 on 6 matching bases. Between the trimmed V and J ends, which lost 5 bases and 5 bases, there was a span of 6 bases. CDR1 and CDR2 (germline): MNHEY, SMNVEV (reference sequence). The CDR3 consists of 11 residues. In DNA form, the CDR3 reads TGTGCCAGCAGTAGGGGGACTGAAGCTTTCTTT. Its translation is CASSRGTEAFF.

This clone was seen more than once but under ten times. The genes are TRBV4-2 and TRBJ1-6; D may be TRBD1 (6 bases). The CDR3 runs to 15 residues. V gave up 0 bases and J gave up 8 bases, with 11 bases separating them. CDR1 and CDR2 from the germline V gene are LGHNA and YNFKEQ. The CDR3 DNA sequence: TGTGCCAGCAGCCAAGAGTGGGGGCGTGATTCACCCCTCCACTTT. Amino acid sequence: CASSQEWGRDSPLHF.

This rearrangement joins TRBV7-9 to TRBJ2-7; perhaps TRBD1 as D (5 bases). This CDR3 spans 15 amino acids. The germline CDR1 and CDR2 sequences are SEHNR and FQNEAQ (reference sequence). The V end lost 7 bases, the J end lost 0 bases, and 16 bases lay between the germline ends. CDR3 protein: CASMVAQGVSYEQYF. CDR3 DNA: TGTGCCAGCATGGTCGCCCAGGGTGTCTCCTACGAGCAGTACTTC.

The chain couples TRBV5-1 to TRBJ1-2; no reliable D call. Looked up from germline, CDR1 is SGHRS and CDR2 is YFSETQ. V gave up 2 bases and J gave up 4 bases, with 12 bases separating them. The CDR3 covers 14 residues. CDR3 residues: CASSFRSGSYGYTF. The CDR3, as DNA: TGCGCCAGCAGCTTCCGGTCAGGCTCCTATGGCTACACCTTC.